One and the same sample provided the 30 T cell receptor beta chains below, sequenced in a study of blood T cell repertoires in COVID-19. This table comes from immunoSEQ multiplex PCR, and its TCRdb copy is limited to in-frame clones, with some not included. This sample carries 100,000 to 150,000 clones, about 80% of them seen once, and the ten largest clones take about 15%. The source material was peripheral blood. These receptors originate from a woman aged 50 to 60 with acute or convalescent COVID-19.

The rearrangement uses TRBV19 and TRBJ1-1, with D possibly being TRBD1 (5 bases). The CDR3 covers 13 residues. Germline values: CDR1 LNHDA, CDR2 SQIVND (reference sequence). V was trimmed by 3 bases and J by 0 bases, leaving 5 bases between them. CDR3 sequence (DNA): TGTGCCAGTAGTATGACAGTGAACACTGAAGCTTTCTTT. It encodes CASSMTVNTEAFF.

The V gene is TRBV6-2 or TRBV6-3, the J gene TRBJ2-1; 9 nucleotides agree with TRBD1. The CDR3 is made up of 16 amino acids. Germline assignment: CDR1 MNHEY and CDR2 SVGEGT. After removal of 5 bases from V and 7 bases from J, the junction contained 12 bases not matched to a gene. CDR3 protein: CASSPKRDRAMNEQFF. Here the CDR3 DNA reads TGTGCCAGCAGTCCAAAACGGGACAGGGCTATGAATGAGCAGTTCTTC.

The CDR3 loop is CAISERDSLGDTQYF. Written as DNA, the CDR3 is TGTGCCATCAGTGAGCGGGACTCCCTAGGAGATACGCAGTATTTT. The chain uses TRBV10-3 and TRBJ2-3; D possibly corresponds to TRBD2 (6 bases). The CDR3 is made up of 15 amino acids. Germline-derived CDR1 and CDR2 are ENHRY and SYGVKD. V lost 2 bases and J 5 bases, leaving 14 bases between the germline ends.

The chain carries TRBV9 and TRBJ2-2, with 8 bases identical to TRBD2. Per germline, CDR1 SGDLS and CDR2 YYNGEE. There are 15 residues in the CDR3. V was clipped by 4 bases and J by 4 bases; unmatched bases: 6. The DNA for the CDR3 is TGTGCCAGCAGCCCACGGACTAGCACCACCGGGGAGCTGTTTTTT. Translation: CASSPRTSTTGELFF.

This rearrangement joins TRBV9 to TRBJ1-2, with D possibly TRBD1 on 5 matching bases. Germline-derived CDR1 and CDR2 are SGDLS and YYNGEE. V lost 4 bases to trimming and J lost 8 bases, with 18 bases between them. The CDR3 length is 14 residues. The chain's CDR3 is CASSPRGGAEGYTF. The DNA for the CDR3 is TGTGCCAGCAGCCCCCGGGGAGGGGCGGAAGGCTACACCTTC.

The chain carries TRBV7-9 and TRBJ1-1; D might be TRBD1 (6 bases). Trimming removed 5 bases from V and 11 bases from J, with 24 bases in between. CDR1 and CDR2 (germline): SEHNR, FQNEAQ (reference sequence). The CDR3 is 15 residues long. The CDR3 is CASSPVLRSGGLAFF. The CDR3 DNA is TGTGCCAGCAGCCCTGTTCTCCGTTCTGGGGGCCTGGCTTTCTTT.

The chain recombines TRBV7-8 with TRBJ1-6; a possible D gene is TRBD1 (6 bases). The CDR3 is 13 residues long. Germline lookup yields CDR1 SGHVS and CDR2 FQNEAQ. V lost 5 bases and J 5 bases, leaving 7 bases between the germline ends. Written as DNA, the CDR3 is TGTGCCAGCAGCCGACAGGATAATTCACCCCTCCACTTT. It yields the protein CASSRQDNSPLHF.

The rearrangement joins TRBV18 to TRBJ1-6, with TRBD1 as a possible D gene (5 bases). The CDR3 loop spans 13 amino acids. CDR1 KGHSH and CDR2 LQKENI come from the germline V gene. Trimming removed 8 bases at V and 6 bases at J, with 11 bases between. CDR3 bases: TGTGCCAGCCATGAGGACACTAATTCACCCCTCCACTTT. Protein: CASHEDTNSPLHF.

This clone has just one count. The chain combines TRBV4-1 with TRBJ2-4; D is ambiguous. CDR1 is MGHRA, CDR2 YSYEKL, per germline. V gave up 0 bases and J gave up 2 bases, with 8 bases separating them. The CDR3 spans 15 residues. CDR3: CASSQETLTKNIQYF. CDR3 in DNA: TGCGCCAGCAGCCAAGAAACACTAACCAAAAACATTCAGTACTTC.

The V and J genes are TRBV6-5 and TRBJ2-7, with D perhaps TRBD1 (5 bases). Germline V CDR1 and CDR2: MNHEY, SVGAGI. CDR3 length: 14 residues. V was pared by 6 bases and J by 0 bases, with 12 bases between. The CDR3 here is CASRDADSSYEQYF. The CDR3 region has the DNA TGTGCCAGCAGGGACGCCGACAGCTCCTACGAGCAGTACTTC.

The V call is TRBV5-6, the J call TRBJ1-3; D ambiguous. The CDR3 is made up of 15 amino acids. Between the trimmed V and J ends, which lost 0 bases and 0 bases, there was a span of 7 bases. Germline values: CDR1 SGHDT, CDR2 YYEEEE. Here the CDR3 reads CASSLGPGSGNTIYF. CDR3 sequence (DNA): TGTGCCAGCAGCTTGGGGCCGGGCTCTGGAAACACCATATATTTT.

The J gene is TRBJ2-7, the V gene TRBV25-1, with a weak D call TRBD2 (5 bases). The germline V gene encodes CDR1 MGHDK and CDR2 SYGVNS. V gave up 4 bases and J gave up 6 bases, with 13 bases separating them. This CDR3 is 13 amino acids long. The DNA for the CDR3 is TGTGCCAGCAGTGGCGGGTTAAGAGGCGAGCAGTACTTC. Protein: CASSGGLRGEQYF.

The V gene is TRBV30, the J gene TRBJ2-3, with D perhaps TRBD1 (6 bases). The CDR3 consists of 15 residues. CDR1 is GTSNPN and CDR2 is SVGIG in the germline V gene (reference sequence). The V gene lost 0 bases and the J gene lost 2 bases, with 12 bases spanning the gap. The CDR3 DNA reads TGTGCCTGGAGTGTGCAGGGGTTTGCCACAGATACGCAGTATTTT. Translation: CAWSVQGFATDTQYF.

This clone showed up just a few times. V gene TRBV6-5 combines with J gene TRBJ1-2; 10 nucleotides agree with TRBD1. J gave up 6 bases and V 6 bases, and 10 bases lay outside the gene matches. The CDR3 covers 15 residues. Looked up from germline, CDR1 is MNHEY and CDR2 is SVGAGI. Here the CDR3 DNA reads TGTGCCAGCAGATTGGACAGGGGGTCATCAGATGGCTACACCTTC. Its protein product is CASRLDRGSSDGYTF.

The chain uses TRBV19 and TRBJ1-5, with D tentatively TRBD1 (6 bases). The CDR3 length is 19 residues. The V gene's germline CDR1 is LNHDA and CDR2 SQIVND (reference sequence). The V end lost 3 bases, the J end lost 0 bases, and 21 bases lay between the germline ends. CDR3 nucleotides: TGTGCCAGTAGTATTACCTCAATCGGGGACACTGATAGCAATCAGCCCCAGCATTTT. It specifies CASSITSIGDTDSNQPQHF.

This rearrangement joins TRBV6-6 to TRBJ1-4; the match to TRBD1 covers 10 bases. This CDR3 is built from 14 residues. CDR1 is MNHNY, CDR2 SVGAGI, per germline (reference sequence). The ends lost 5 bases at V and 7 bases at J; junction bases unmatched: 4. CDR3 in DNA: TGTGCCAGCAGTGGACAGGGGGACGGTGAAAAACTGTTTTTT. Amino acid sequence: CASSGQGDGEKLFF.

The chain carries TRBV2 and TRBJ2-3, with 10 bases that match TRBD2. Losses at the gene ends were 4 bases for V and 4 bases for J; bases not matched to a gene: 5. Germline loops: CDR1 SNHLY, CDR2 FYNNEI. This CDR3 region has 15 residues. CDR3 in amino acids: CASSGVAGGPDTQYF. The CDR3 DNA reads TGTGCCAGCAGTGGCGTAGCGGGGGGCCCAGATACGCAGTATTTT.

The chain joins TRBV21-1 to TRBJ2-7; TRBD1, the D gene given by the table, was not confirmed from the DNA. TRBV21-1 is flagged as a pseudogene. The CDR3 runs 16 residues. The CDR3 DNA follows: TGTGCCAGCAGCAAATGCCTGGGACAGGCTGACTACGAGCAGTACTTC. It encodes CASSKCLGQADYEQYF.

This rearrangement joins TRBV4-1 to TRBJ1-1, with TRBD1 identical over 8 bases. Trimming cost V 2 bases and J 3 bases; bases outside gene matches: 11. Germline V gives CDR1 MGHRA, CDR2 YSYEKL. The CDR3 has 17 amino acids. The CDR3: CASSQKGGNRGDTEAFF. CDR3 coding DNA: TGCGCCAGCAGCCAAAAAGGAGGTAACAGGGGGGACACTGAAGCTTTCTTT.

The chain uses TRBV6-4 and TRBJ1-5; D gene ambiguous. This CDR3 region has 13 residues. V dropped 9 bases and J dropped 3 bases, with 12 bases sitting between them. Germline assignment: CDR1 MRHNA and CDR2 SNTAGT. The CDR3 coding sequence is TGTGCCAGTTCGGCGGGTTCCAATCAGCCCCAGCATTTT. This translates into CASSAGSNQPQHF.

The gene calls are TRBV6-1 and TRBJ2-3; weak D call: TRBD2 (5 bases). V lost 4 bases to trimming and J lost 0 bases, with 17 bases between them. The germline V gene encodes CDR1 MNHNS and CDR2 SASEGT. The CDR3 sequence is 17 residues long. This chain's CDR3 is CASSAGTLEPSTDTQYF. The DNA of the CDR3 is TGTGCCAGCAGTGCAGGAACACTAGAACCAAGCACAGATACGCAGTATTTT.

This chain uses TRBV29-1 with TRBJ1-2; TRBD1 might be the D (6 bases). Germline-derived CDR1 and CDR2 are SQVTM and ANQGSEA. The CDR3 totals 13 residues. V lost 6 bases and J lost 8, with 19 bases in between. The CDR3 nucleotides read TGCAGCGTGGGGGTCGCGGGGGCAGGCGGCTACACCTTC. This encodes CSVGVAGAGGYTF.

The genes are TRBV6-5 and TRBJ1-2, with 7 positions matching TRBD1. The germline V gene has CDR1 MNHEY and CDR2 SVGAGI. CDR3 length equals 15 residues. V was clipped by 6 bases and J by 0 bases; unmatched bases: 7. In nucleotides, the CDR3 is TGTGCCAGCAGGTCCGGACAGGAAGCTAACTATGGCTACACCTTC. Residues: CASRSGQEANYGYTF.

This rearrangement joins TRBV14 to TRBJ1-1, with D tentatively TRBD1 (6 bases). Per germline, CDR1 SGHDN and CDR2 FVKESK. The CDR3 is made up of 13 amino acids. Deletions cut 7 bases from V and 1 base from J, with 10 bases between. The CDR3 DNA follows: TGTGCCAGCACCCAGGACAGGAACACTGAAGCTTTCTTT. Its protein is CASTQDRNTEAFF.

The genes are TRBV4-2 and TRBJ1-2, with 11 bases matching TRBD1. Trimming took 1 base from V and 8 from J; bases not matched to a gene: 0. Germline-derived CDR1 and CDR2 are LGHNA and YNFKEQ. The CDR3 extends over 13 amino acids. DNA of the CDR3: TGTGCCAGCAGCCAAGGGACAGGGGGCGGCTACACCTTC. This sequence encodes CASSQGTGGGYTF.

The chain combines TRBV5-5 with TRBJ2-7; TRBD2 agrees at 7 bases. The V gene end was trimmed by 2 bases and the J gene end by 0 bases; junction bases not matched to a gene: 5. Per germline, CDR1 SGHKS and CDR2 YYEKEE (reference sequence). This CDR3 is 15 amino acids long. The CDR3 loop is CASSFPGGTSYEQYF. CDR3 in DNA: TGTGCCAGCAGCTTTCCCGGGGGGACCTCCTACGAGCAGTACTTC.

This clone was counted only a few times. The chain couples TRBV7-9 to TRBJ2-1; D may be TRBD2 (6 bases). The germline gives CDR1 SEHNR, CDR2 FQNEAQ (reference sequence). The ends were cut back, 5 bases at V and 2 bases at J, with 16 bases in the middle. This CDR3 is built from 16 residues. As DNA, the CDR3 is TGTGCCAGCAGCCTGGATCAACGGGGGACCTACAATGAGCAGTTCTTC. This translates into CASSLDQRGTYNEQFF.

J is TRBJ1-5 and V is TRBV29-1, with 10 bases fitting TRBD1. Germline CDR1 SQVTM, CDR2 ANQGSEA. CDR3 length: 14 residues. V lost 6 bases, J lost 11 bases, and 13 bases stayed unmatched. CDR3 sequence reads: CSVGTGTGEGAQHF. CDR3 nucleotides: TGCAGCGTCGGAACCGGGACAGGGGAAGGGGCCCAGCATTTT.

The chain is built from TRBV28 and TRBJ1-2, with a possible D match to TRBD1 (5 bases). Per germline, CDR1 MDHEN and CDR2 SYDVKM. CDR3 length: 13 amino acids. The V and J ends lost 5 bases and 1 base respectively, with 8 bases between them. CDR3 nucleotide sequence: TGTGCCAGCAGTGAGACAGATAACTATGGCTACACCTTC. Residues: CASSETDNYGYTF.

The chain couples TRBV5-6 to TRBJ2-2, with D perhaps matching TRBD1 (5 bases). From germline, CDR1 is SGHDT and CDR2 YYEEEE. V was pared by 3 bases and J by 5 bases, with 11 bases between. This CDR3 region has 14 residues. The CDR3 loop is CASSSVGVTGELFF. The CDR3 DNA reads TGTGCCAGCAGCTCAGTAGGGGTTACCGGGGAGCTGTTTTTT.